This TCR beta chain derives from a study of molecular identifiers for immune sequencing clone quantification. General observations from the study: Clonotypes surpassing 20 RNA copies contained over 98% of effector molecules, versus under 1% in naive cells.

This clonotype was recorded a few times. Its target is unknown. Naive CD8 libraries came from around 18,000 to 910,000 sorted cells with 10%, 30% or 50% RNA. Sorting defined naive CD8 T cells as CD8+CD4-CCR7+CD45RA+. TCRdb independently ran MiXCR on the PCR reads; one entry per CDR3 protein. This sample has approximately 550,000 distinct CDR3 sequences, with about 26% found just once. CDR1 and CDR2 (germline): SGHTS, YDEGEE. CDR3 length equals 15 residues. Trimming cost V 0 bases and J 5 bases, with 12 bases left between them. This chain uses TRBV5-8 with TRBJ2-4; D possibly corresponds to TRBD1 (6 bases). Sequenced sample: naive CD8+ T cells from blood, with Jurkat cell RNA spiked in. The subset denotes: FACS-sorted CD8+CD4-CCR7+CD45RA+ naive T cells. The clonotype comes from a human donor in good health. Some libraries in this study had Jurkat cell RNA spiked in. CDR3 sequence: CASSLVGTGQNIQYF. The CDR3 DNA is TGTGCCAGCAGCTTGGTGGGTACAGGGCAAAACATTCAGTACTTC.